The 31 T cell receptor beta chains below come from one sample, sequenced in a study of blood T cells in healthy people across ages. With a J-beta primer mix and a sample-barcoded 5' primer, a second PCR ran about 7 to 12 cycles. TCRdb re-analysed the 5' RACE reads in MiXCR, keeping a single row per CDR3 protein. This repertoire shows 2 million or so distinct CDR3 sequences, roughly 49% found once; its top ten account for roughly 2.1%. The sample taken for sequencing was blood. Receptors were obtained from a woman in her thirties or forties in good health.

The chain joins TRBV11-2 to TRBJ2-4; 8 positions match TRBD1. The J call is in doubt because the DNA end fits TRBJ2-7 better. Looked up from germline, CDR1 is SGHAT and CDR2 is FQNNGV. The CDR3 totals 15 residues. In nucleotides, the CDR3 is TGTGCCAGCAGCTTAGCGGGACAGGAACGCTACGAGCAGTACTTC. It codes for CASSLAGQERYEQYF.

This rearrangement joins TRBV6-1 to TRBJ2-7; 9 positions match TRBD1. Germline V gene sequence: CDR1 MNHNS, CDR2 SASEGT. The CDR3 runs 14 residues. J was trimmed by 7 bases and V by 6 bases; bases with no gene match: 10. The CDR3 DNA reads TGTGCCAGCAGCAAGGACAGGGGTTTGGTAGAGCAGTACTTC. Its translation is CASSKDRGLVEQYF.

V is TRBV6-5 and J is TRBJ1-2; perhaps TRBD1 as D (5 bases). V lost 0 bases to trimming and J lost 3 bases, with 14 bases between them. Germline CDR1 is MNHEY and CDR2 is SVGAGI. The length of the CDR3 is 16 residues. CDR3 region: CASSYSRGGVDYGYTF. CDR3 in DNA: TGTGCCAGCAGTTACTCGAGGGGAGGGGTCGACTATGGCTACACCTTC.

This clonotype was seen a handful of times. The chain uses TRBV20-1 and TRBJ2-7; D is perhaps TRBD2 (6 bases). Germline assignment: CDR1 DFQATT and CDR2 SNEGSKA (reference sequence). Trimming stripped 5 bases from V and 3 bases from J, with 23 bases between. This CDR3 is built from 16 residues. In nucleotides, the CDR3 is TGCAGTGCTCCTTCCCTTTCTAGCGAGGGTTTCTACGAGCAGTACTTC. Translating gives CSAPSLSSEGFYEQYF.

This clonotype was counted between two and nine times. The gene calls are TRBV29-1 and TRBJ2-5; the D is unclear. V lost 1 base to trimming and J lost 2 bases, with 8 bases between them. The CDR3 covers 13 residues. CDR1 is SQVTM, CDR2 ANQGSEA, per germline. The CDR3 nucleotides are TGCAGCGTTGAAGGGCGGTCTCAAGAGACCCAGTACTTC. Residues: CSVEGRSQETQYF.

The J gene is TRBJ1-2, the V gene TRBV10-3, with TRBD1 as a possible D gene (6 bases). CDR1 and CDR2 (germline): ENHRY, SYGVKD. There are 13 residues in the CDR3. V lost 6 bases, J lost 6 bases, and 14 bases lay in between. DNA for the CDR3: TGTGCCATCAGGGGCCGGGACATGAATGGCTACACCTTC. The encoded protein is CAIRGRDMNGYTF.

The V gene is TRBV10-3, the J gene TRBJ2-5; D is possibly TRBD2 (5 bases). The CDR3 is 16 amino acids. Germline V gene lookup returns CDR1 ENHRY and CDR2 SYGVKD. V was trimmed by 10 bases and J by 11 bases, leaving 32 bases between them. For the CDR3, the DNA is TGTGCCACCGCTTTATCAATGGGCACTACATCTTGGGAGCAGTACTTC. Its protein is CATALSMGTTSWEQYF.

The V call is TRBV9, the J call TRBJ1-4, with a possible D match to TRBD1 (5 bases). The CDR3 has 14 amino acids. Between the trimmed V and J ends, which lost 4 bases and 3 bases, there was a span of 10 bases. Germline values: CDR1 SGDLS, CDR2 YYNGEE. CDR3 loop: CASSRGESNEKLFF. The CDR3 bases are TGTGCCAGCAGCCGGGGGGAGTCTAATGAAAAACTGTTTTTT. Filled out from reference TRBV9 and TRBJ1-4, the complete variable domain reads DSGVTQTPKHLITATGQRVTLRCSPRSGDLSVYWYQQSLDQGLQFLIQYYNGEERAKGNILERFSAQQFPDLHSELNLSSLELGDSALYFCASSRGESNEKLFFGSGTQLSVL.

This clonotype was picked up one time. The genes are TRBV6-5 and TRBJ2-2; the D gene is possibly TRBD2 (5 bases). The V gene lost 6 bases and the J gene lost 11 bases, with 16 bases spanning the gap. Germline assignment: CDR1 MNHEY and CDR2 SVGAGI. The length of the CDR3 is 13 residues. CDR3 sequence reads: CASRIAARGELFF. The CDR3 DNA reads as TGTGCCAGCAGGATTGCCGCCCGGGGAGAGCTGTTTTTT.

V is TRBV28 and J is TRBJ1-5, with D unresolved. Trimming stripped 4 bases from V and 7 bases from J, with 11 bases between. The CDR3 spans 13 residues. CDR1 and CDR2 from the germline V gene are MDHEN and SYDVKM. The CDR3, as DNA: TGTGCCAGCAGTTATCCAATAGGGCAGCCCCAGCATTTT. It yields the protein CASSYPIGQPQHF.

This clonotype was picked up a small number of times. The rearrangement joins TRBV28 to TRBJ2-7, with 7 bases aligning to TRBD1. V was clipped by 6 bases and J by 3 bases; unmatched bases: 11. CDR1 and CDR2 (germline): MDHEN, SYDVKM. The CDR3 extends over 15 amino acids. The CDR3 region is CASSPPGTARYEQYF. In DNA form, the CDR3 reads TGTGCCAGCAGCCCCCCCGGGACAGCACGCTACGAGCAGTACTTC.

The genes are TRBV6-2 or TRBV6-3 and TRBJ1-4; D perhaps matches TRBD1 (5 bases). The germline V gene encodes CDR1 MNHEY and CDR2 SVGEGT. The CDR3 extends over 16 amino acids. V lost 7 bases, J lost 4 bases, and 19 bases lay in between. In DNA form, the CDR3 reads TGTGCCAGCACAAGATCCGGCGGGGCGGTTAATGAAAAACTGTTTTTT. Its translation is CASTRSGGAVNEKLFF.

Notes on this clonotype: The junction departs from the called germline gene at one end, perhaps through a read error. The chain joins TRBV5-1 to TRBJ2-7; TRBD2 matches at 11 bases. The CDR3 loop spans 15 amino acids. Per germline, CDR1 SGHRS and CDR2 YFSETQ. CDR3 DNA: TGCGCCAGCAGCTTGACTAGCGGGGGAACCTACGTGCAGTACTTC. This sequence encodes CASSLTSGGTYVQYF. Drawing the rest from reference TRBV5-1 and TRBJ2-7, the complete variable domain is KAGVTQTPRYLIKTRGQQVTLSCSPISGHRSVSWYQQTPGQGLQFLFEYFSETQRNKGNFPGRFSGRQFSNSRSEMNVSTLELGDSALYLCASSLTSGGTYVQYFGPGTRLTVT.

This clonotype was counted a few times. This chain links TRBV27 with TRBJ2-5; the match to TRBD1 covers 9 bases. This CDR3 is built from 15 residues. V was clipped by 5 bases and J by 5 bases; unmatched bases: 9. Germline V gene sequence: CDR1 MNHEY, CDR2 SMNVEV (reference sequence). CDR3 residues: CASSTRDRVGETQYF. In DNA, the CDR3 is TGTGCCAGCAGTACCCGGGACAGGGTAGGGGAGACCCAGTACTTC.

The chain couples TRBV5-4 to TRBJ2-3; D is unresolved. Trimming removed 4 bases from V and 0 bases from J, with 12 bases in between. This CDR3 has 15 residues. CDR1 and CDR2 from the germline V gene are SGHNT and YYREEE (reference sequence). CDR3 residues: CASSNDGRSTDTQYF. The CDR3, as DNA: TGTGCCAGCAGCAATGACGGGCGTAGCACAGATACGCAGTATTTT.

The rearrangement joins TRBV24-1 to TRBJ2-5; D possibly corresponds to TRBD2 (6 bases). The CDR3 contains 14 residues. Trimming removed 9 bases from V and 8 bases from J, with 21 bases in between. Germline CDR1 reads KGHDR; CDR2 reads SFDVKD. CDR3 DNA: TGTGCCACCGGAGGGTCAGGGCCGCCAGGTACCCAGTACTTC. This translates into CATGGSGPPGTQYF.

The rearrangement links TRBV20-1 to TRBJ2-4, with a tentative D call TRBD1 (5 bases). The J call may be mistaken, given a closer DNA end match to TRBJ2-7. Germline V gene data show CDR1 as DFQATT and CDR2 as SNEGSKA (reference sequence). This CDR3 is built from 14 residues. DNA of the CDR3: TGCAGTGCTAGAGTTGTAAACAGGCCCTACGAGCAGTACTTC. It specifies CSARVVNRPYEQYF.

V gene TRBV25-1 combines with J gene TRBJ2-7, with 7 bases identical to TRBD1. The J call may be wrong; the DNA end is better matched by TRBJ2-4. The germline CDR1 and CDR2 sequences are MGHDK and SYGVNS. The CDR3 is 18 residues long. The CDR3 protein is CASSKDRTGVTAKNIQYF. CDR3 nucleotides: TGTGCCAGCAGTAAAGACCGAACAGGGGTGACAGCCAAAAACATTCAGTACTTC.

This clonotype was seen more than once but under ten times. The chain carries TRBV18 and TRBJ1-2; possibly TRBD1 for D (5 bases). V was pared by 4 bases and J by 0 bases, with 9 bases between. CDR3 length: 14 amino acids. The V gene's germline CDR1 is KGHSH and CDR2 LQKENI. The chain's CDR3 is CASSRLDTNYGYTF. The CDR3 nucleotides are TGTGCCAGCTCACGCTTGGACACTAACTATGGCTACACCTTC.

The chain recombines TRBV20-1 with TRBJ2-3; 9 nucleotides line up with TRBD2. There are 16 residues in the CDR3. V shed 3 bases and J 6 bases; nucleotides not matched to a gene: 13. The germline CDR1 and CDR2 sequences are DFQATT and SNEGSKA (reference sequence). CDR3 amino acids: CSASRLADALTDTQYF. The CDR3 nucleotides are TGCAGTGCTAGTAGACTAGCGGATGCCCTTACGGATACGCAGTATTTT.

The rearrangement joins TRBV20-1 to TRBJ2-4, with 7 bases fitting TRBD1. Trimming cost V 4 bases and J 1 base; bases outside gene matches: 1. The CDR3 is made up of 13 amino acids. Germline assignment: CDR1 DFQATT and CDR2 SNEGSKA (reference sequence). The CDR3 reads CSAKDRAKNIQYF. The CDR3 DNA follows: TGCAGTGCTAAGGACAGGGCCAAAAACATTCAGTACTTC.

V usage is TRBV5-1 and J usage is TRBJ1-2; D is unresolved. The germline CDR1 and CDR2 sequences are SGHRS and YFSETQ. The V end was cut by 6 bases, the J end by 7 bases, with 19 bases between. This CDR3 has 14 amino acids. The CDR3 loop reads CASTDPGRLSGYTF. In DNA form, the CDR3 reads TGCGCCAGCACTGACCCGGGAAGGTTGAGTGGCTACACCTTC.

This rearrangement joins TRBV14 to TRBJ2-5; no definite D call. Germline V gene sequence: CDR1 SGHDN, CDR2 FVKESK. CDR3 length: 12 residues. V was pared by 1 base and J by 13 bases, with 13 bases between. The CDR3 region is CASSQGDSYRYF. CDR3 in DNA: TGTGCCAGCAGCCAAGGTGATAGCTATAGGTACTTC.

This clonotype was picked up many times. The CDR3 DNA follows: TGCGCCAGCAGCCAAGAGGGTACGACGACTACCCCCTACAATGAGCAGTTCTTC. Protein product: CASSQEGTTTTPYNEQFF. This rearrangement joins TRBV4-1 to TRBJ2-1; TRBD2 might be the D (5 bases). Between the trimmed V and J ends, which lost 0 bases and 2 bases, there was a span of 17 bases. The germline V gene encodes CDR1 MGHRA and CDR2 YSYEKL. This CDR3 comprises 18 residues.

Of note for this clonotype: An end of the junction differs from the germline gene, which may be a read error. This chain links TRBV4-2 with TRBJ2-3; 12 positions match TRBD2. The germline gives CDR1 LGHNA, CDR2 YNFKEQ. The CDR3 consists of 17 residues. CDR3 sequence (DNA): TGTGCCAGCAGCCCTCTGGGGCTAGCGGGGGGGCCAGATACGCGGTATTTT. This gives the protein CASSPLGLAGGPDTRYF.

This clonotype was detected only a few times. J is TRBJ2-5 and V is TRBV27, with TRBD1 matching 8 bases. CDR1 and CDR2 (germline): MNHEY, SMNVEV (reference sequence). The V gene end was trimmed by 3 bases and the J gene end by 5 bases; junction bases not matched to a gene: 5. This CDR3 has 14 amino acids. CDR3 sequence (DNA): TGTGCCAGCAGTTTTCTGGACAGGGTGGAGACCCAGTACTTC. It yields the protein CASSFLDRVETQYF.

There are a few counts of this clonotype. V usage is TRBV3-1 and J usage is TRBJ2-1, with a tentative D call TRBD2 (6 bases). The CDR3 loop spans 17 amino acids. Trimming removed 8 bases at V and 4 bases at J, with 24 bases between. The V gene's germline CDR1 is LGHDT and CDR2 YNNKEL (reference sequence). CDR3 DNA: TGTGCCAGCCAACCCCCCCTAGCGCTCCCAGGGTACAATGAGCAGTTCTTC. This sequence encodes CASQPPLALPGYNEQFF.

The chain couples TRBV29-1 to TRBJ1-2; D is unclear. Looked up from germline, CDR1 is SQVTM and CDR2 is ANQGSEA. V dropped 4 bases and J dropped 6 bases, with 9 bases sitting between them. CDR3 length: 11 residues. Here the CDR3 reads CSVVVGNGYTF. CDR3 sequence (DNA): TGCAGCGTTGTTGTGGGAAATGGCTACACCTTC.

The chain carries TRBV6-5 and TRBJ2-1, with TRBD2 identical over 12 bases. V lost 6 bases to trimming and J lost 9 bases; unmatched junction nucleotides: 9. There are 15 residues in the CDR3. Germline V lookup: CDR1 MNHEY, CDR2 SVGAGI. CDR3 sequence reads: CASRPSGGASSEQFF. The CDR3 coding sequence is TGTGCCAGCAGACCTAGCGGGGGGGCCTCCAGTGAGCAGTTCTTC.

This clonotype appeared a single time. The CDR3 sequence is CASRPGAPTTEAFF. CDR3 bases: TGTGCCAGCAGACCAGGGGCCCCGACCACTGAAGCTTTCTTT. The chain recombines TRBV7-2 with TRBJ1-1; D possibly corresponds to TRBD1 (6 bases). The CDR3 length is 14 residues. Germline values: CDR1 SGHTA, CDR2 FQGNSA. The V gene lost 6 bases and the J gene lost 4 bases, with 15 bases spanning the gap. Full variable domain (missing parts from reference TRBV7-2 and TRBJ1-1): GAGVSQSPSNKVTEKGKDVELRCDPISGHTALYWYRQSLGQGLEFLIYFQGNSAPDKSGLPSDRFSAERTGGSVSTLTIQRTQQEDSAVYLCASRPGAPTTEAFFGQGTRLTVV.

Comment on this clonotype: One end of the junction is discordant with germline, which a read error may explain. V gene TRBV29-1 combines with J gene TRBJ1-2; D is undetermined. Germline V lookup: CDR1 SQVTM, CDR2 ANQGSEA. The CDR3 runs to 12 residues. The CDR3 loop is CSTRLGGYGNTF. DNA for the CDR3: TGCAGCACAAGGTTGGGCGGATATGGCAACACCTTC. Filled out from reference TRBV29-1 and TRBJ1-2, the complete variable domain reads SAVISQKPSRDICQRGTSLTIQCQVDSQVTMMFWYRQQPGQSLTLIATANQGSEATYESGFVIDKFPISRPNLTFSTLTVSNMSPEDSSIYLCSTRLGGYGNTFGSGTRLTVV.